This TCR beta chain came from a study of T cell repertoires in cytomegalovirus infection. V was shortened by 2 bases and J by 0 bases, with 11 bases between the two germline ends. The CDR3 consists of 15 residues. CDR1 is SNHLY, CDR2 FYNNEI, per germline. Using its own MiXCR run on the reads, TCRdb lists one record per CDR3 protein. The sample includes roughly 800,000 distinct CDR3 sequences, approximately 32% of them seen just once. Of note for this clonotype: What it binds is unknown.

The chain couples TRBV2 to TRBJ2-7, with D possibly being TRBD2 (6 bases). The sequenced sample was cultured CD8+ T cells from PBMCs, obtained from culture after CMV antigen stimulation. The clonotype originates from a human donor in good health (CMV status not recorded). Some clones in this sample may be carry-over from other donors' samples. The CDR3 nucleotides are TGTGCCAGCAGTGAATACGGGAGCAGCTCCTACGAGCAGTACGTC. Protein: CASSEYGSSSYEQYV.